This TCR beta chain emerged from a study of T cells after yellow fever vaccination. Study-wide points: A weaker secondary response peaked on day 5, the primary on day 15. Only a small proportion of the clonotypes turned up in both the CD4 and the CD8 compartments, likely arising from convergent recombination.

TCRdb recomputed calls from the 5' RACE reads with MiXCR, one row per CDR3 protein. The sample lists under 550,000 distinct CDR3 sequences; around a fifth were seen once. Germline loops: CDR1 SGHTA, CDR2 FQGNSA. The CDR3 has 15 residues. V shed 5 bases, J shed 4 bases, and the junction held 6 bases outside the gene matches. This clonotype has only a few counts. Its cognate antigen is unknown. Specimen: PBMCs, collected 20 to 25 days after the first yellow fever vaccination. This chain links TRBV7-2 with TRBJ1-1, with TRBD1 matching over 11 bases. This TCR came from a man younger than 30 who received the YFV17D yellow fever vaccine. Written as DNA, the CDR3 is TGTGCCAGCAGCCAAGGAGGGACAGGGGGCACTGAAGCTTTCTTT. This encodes CASSQGGTGGTEAFF.